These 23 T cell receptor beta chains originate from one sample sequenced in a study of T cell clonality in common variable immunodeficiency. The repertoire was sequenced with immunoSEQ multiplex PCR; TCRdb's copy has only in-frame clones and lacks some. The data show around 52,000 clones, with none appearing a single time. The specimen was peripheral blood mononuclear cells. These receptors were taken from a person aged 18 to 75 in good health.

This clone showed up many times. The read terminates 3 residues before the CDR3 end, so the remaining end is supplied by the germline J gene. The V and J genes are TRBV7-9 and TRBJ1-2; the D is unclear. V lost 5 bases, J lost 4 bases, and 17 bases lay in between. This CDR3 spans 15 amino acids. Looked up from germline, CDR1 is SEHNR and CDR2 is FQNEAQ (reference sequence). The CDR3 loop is CASSPFGLRGYGYTF. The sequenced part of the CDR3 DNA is TGTGCCAGCAGCCCTTTCGGGCTCCGGGGCTATGGC.

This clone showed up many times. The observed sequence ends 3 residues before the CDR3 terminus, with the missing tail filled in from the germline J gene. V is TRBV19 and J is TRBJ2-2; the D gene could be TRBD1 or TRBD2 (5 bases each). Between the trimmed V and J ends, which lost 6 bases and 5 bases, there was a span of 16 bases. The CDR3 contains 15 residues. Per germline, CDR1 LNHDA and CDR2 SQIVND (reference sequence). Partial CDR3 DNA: TGTGCCAGTAGCCCTGCCCCGAGGGGAACCGGGGAG. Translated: CASSPAPRGTGE. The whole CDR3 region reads CASSPAPRGTGELFF.

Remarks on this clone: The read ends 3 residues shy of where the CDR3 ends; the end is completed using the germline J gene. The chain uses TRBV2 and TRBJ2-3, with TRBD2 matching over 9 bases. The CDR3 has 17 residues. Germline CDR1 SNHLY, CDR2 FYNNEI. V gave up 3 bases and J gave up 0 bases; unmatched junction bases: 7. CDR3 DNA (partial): TGTGCCAGCAGTGAGCGGGAGGGCCTTCTAAGCACAGATACG. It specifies CASSEREGLLSTDT. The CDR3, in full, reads CASSEREGLLSTDTQYF.

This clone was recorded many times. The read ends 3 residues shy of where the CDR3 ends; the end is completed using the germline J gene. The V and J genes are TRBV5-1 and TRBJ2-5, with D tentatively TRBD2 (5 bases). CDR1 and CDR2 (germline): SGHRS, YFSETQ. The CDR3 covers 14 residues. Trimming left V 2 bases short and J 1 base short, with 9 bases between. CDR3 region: CASSLDAGQETQYF. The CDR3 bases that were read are TGCGCCAGCAGCTTAGACGCGGGCCAAGAGACC.

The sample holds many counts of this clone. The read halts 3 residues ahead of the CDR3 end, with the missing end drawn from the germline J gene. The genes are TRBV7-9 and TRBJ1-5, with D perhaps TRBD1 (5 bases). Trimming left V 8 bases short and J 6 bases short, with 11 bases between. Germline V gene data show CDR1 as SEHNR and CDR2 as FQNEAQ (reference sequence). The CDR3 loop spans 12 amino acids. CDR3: CASGGGGQPQHF. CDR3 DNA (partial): TGTGCCAGCGGCGGGGGGGGTCAGCCC.

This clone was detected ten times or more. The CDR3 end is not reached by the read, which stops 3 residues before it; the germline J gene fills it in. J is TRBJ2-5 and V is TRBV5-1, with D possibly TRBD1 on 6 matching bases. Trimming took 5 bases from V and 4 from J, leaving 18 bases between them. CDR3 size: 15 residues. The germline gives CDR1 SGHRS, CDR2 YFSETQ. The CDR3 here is CASSPPTGSLETQYF. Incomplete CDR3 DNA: TGCGCCAGCAGTCCCCCTACAGGGTCTCTAGAGACC.

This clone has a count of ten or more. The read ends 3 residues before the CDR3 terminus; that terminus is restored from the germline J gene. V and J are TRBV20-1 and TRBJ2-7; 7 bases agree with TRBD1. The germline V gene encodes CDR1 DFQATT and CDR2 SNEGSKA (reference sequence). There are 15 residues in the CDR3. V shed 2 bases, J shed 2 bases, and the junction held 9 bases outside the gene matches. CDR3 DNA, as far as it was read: TGCAGTGCTAGACCCCTAGACAGGGTTACCTACGAG. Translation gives CSARPLDRVTYE. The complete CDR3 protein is CSARPLDRVTYEQYF.

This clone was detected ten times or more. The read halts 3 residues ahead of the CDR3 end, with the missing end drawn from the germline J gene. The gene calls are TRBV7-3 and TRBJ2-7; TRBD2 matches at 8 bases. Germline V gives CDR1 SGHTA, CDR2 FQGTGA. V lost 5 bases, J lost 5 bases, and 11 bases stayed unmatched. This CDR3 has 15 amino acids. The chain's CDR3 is CASSPGGLGIDEQYF. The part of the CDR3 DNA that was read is TGTGCCAGCAGCCCCGGGGGACTAGGAATTGACGAG.

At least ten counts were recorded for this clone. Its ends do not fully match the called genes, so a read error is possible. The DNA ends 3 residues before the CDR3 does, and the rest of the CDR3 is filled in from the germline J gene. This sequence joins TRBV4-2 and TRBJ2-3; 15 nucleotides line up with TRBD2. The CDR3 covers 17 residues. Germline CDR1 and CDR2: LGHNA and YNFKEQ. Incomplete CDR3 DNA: TGCGCCAGCAGCCAAAATGGACTAGCGGGAGGGCAAGATACG. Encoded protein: CASSQNGLAGGQDT. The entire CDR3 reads CASSQNGLAGGQDTQYF.

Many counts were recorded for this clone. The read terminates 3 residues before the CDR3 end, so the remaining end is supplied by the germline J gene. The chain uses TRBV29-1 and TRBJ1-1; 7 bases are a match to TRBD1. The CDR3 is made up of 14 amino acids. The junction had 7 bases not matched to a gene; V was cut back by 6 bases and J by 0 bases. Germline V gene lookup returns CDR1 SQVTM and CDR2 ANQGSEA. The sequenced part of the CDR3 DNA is TGCAGCGTACCTGAGGGGGCAATGAACACTGAA. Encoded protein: CSVPEGAMNTE. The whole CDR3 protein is CSVPEGAMNTEAFF.

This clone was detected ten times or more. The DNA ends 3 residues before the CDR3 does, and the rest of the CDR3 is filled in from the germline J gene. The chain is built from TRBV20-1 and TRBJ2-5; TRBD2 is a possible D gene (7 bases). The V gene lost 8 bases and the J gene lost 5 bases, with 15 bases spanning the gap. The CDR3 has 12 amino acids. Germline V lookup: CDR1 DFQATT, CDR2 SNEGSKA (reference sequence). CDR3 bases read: TGCAGTTGGGGGGGCGGGATTGAGACC. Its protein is CSWGGGIET. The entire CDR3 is CSWGGGIETQYF.

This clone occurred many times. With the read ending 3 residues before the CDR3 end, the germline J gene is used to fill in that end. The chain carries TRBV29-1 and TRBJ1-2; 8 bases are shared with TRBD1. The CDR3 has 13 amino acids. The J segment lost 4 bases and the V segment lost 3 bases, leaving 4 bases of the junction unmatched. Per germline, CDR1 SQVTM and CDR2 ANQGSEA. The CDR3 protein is CSVDGQGGYGYTF. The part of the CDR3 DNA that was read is TGCAGCGTTGATGGACAGGGCGGCTATGGC.

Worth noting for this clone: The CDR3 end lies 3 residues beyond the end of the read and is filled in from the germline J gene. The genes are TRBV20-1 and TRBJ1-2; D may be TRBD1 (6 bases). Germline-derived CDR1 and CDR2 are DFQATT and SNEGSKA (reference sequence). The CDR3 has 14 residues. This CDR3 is CSARKTTGSGGYTF. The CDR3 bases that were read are TGCAGTGCCAGAAAGACGACAGGCTCCGGGGGC.

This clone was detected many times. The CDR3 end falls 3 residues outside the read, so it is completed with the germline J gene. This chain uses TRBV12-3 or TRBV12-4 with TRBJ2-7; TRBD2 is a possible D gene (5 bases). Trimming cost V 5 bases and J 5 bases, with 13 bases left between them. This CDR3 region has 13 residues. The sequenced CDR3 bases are TGTGCCAGCAGTCCTCTAGCTTCCCACGAG. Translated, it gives CASSPLASHE. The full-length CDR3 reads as CASSPLASHEQYF.

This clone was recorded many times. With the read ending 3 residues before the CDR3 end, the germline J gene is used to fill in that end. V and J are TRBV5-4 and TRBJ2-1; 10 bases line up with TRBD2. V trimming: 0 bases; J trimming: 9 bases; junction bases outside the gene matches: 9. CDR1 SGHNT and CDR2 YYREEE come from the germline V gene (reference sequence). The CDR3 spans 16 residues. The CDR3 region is CASSLAKASGSAEQFF. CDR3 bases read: TGTGCCAGCAGCTTGGCCAAGGCTAGCGGGAGCGCTGAG.

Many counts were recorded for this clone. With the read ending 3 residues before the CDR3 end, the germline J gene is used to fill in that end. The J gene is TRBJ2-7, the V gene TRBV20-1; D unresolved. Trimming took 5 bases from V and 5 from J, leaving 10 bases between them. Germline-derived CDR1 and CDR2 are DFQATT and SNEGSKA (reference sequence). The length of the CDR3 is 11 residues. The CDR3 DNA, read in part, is TGCAGTGCTGGCAGGTTCCACGAG. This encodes CSAGRFHE. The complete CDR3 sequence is CSAGRFHEQYF.

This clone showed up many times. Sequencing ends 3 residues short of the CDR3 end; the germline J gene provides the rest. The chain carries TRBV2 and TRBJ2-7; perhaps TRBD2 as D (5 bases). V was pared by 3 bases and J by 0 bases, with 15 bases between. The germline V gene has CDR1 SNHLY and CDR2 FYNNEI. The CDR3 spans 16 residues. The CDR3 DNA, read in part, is TGTGCCAGCAGTGATTATCTTAGCGCGAGCTCCTACGAG. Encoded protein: CASSDYLSASSYE. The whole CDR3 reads CASSDYLSASSYEQYF.

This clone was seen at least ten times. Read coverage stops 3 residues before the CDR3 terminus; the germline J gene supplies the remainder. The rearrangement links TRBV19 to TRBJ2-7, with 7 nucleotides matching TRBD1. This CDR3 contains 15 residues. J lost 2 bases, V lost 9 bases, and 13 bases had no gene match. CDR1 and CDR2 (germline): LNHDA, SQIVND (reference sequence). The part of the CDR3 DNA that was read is TGTGCCAGGTCTCCGACAGGGTTTGTCGCCTACGAG. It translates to CARSPTGFVAYE. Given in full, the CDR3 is CARSPTGFVAYEQYF.

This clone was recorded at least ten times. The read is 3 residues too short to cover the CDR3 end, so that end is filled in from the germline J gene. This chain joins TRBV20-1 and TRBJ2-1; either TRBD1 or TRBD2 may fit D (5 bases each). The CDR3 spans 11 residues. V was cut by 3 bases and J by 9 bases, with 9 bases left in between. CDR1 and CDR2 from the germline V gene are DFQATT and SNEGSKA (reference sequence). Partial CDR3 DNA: TGCAGTGCTAGCCGAGGGGTTGAG. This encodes CSASRGVE. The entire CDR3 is CSASRGVEQFF.

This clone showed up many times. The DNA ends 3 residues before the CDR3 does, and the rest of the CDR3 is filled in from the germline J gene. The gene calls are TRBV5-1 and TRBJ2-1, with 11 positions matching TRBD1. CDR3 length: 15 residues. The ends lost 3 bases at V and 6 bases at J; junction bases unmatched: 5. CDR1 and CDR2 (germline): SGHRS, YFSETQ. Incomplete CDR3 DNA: TGCGCCAGCAGCTGGGGACAGGGGGGGACCAATGAG. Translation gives CASSWGQGGTNE. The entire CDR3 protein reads CASSWGQGGTNEQFF.

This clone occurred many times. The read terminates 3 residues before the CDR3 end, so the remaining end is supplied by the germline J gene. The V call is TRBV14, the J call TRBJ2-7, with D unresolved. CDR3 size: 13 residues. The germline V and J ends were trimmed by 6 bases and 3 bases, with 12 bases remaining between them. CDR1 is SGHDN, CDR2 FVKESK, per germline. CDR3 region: CASSRYSLYEQYF. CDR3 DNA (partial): TGTGCCAGCAGTCGCTACAGCCTCTACGAG.

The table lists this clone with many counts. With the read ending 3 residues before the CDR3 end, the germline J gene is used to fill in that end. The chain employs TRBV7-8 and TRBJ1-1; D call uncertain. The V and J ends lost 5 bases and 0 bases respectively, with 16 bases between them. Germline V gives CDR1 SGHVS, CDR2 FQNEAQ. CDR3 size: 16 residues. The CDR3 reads CASSLAGSPMNTEAFF. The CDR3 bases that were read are TGTGCCAGCAGCCTTGCGGGCAGCCCAATGAACACTGAA. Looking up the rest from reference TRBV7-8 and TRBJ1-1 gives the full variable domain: GAGVSQSPRYKVAKRGQDVALRCDPISGHVSLFWYQQALGQGPEFLTYFQNEAQLDKSGLPSDRFFAERPEGSVSTLKIQRTQQEDSAVYLCASSLAGSPMNTEAFFGQGTRLTVV.

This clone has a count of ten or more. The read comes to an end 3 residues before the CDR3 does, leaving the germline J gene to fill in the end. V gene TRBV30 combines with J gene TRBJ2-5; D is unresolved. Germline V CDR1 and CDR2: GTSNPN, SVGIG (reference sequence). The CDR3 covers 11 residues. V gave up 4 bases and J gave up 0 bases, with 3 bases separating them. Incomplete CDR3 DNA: TGTGCCTGGACAGACCAAGAGACC. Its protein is CAWTDQET. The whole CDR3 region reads CAWTDQETQYF.